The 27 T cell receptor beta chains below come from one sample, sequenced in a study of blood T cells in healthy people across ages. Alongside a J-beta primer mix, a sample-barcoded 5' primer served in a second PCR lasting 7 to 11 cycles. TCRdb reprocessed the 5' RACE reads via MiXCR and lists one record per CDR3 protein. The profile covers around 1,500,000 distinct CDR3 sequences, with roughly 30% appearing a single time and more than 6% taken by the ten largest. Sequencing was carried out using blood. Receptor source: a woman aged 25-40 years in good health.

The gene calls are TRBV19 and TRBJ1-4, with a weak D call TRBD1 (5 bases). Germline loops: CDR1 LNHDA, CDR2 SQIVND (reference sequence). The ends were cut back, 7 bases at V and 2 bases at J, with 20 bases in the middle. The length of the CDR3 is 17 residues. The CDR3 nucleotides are TGTGCCAGTACCACATCCTTCCAGACAGCGACTAATGAAAAACTGTTTTTT. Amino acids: CASTTSFQTATNEKLFF.

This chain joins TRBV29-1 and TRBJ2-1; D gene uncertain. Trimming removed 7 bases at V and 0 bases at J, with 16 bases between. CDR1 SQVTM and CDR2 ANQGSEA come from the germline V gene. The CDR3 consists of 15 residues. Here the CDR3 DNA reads TGCAGCGCCTGGGCGGCCCAGAGCTCCTACAATGAGCAGTTCTTC. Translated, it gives CSAWAAQSSYNEQFF.

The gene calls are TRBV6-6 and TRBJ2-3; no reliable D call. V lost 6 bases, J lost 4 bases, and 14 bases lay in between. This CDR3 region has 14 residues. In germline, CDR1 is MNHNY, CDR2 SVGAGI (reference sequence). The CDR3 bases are TGTGCCAGCAGACCCTCACTTGGAGCAGATACGCAGTATTTT. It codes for CASRPSLGADTQYF.

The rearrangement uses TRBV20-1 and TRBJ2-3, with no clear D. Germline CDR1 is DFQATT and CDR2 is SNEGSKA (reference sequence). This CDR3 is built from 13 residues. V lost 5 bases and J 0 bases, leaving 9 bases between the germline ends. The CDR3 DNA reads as TGCAGTGCTGCTGACCCTAGCACAGATACGCAGTATTTT. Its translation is CSAADPSTDTQYF.

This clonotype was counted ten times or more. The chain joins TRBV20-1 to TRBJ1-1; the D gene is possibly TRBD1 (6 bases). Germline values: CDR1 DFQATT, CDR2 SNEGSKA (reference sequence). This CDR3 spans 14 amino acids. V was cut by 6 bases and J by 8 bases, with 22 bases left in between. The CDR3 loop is CSAAVIGGMGEAFF. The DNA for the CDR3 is TGCAGTGCCGCGGTCATTGGGGGCATGGGGGAAGCTTTCTTT.

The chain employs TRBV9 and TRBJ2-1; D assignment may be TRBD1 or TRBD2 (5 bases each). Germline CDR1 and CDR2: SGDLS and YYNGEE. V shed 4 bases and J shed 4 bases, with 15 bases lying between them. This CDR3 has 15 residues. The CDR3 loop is CASSQRRDGYNEQFF. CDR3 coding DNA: TGTGCCAGCAGCCAACGACGGGACGGATACAATGAGCAGTTCTTC.

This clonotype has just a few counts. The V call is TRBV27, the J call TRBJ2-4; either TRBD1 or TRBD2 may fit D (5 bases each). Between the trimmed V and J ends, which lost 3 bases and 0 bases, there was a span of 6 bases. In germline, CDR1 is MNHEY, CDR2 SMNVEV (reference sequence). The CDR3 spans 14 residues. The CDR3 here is CASSFGGAKNIQYF. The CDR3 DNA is TGTGCCAGCAGTTTTGGGGGAGCCAAAAACATTCAGTACTTC.

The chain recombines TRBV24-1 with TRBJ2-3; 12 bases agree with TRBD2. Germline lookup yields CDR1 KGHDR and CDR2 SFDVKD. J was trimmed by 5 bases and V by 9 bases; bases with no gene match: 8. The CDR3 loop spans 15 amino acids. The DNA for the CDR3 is TGTGCCACCTGTGTAGCTAGCGGGGGGGAAGATACGCAGTATTTT. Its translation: CATCVASGGEDTQYF.

The CDR3 is CAWRSRAEAFF. In DNA form, the CDR3 reads TGTGCCTGGCGTTCAAGGGCTGAAGCTTTCTTT. This chain links TRBV30 with TRBJ1-1; D uncertain. V dropped 5 bases and J dropped 6 bases, with 10 bases sitting between them. Germline CDR1 and CDR2: GTSNPN and SVGIG (reference sequence). The CDR3 totals 11 residues.

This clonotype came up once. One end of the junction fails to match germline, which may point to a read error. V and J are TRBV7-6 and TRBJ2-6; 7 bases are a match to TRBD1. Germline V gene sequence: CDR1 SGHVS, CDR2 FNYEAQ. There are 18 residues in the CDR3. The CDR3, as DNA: TGTGCCAGCAGCTTAGGACAGGGTTTCGAGCGCCACGCCTACGAGCAGGACTTC. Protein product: CASSLGQGFERHAYEQDF.

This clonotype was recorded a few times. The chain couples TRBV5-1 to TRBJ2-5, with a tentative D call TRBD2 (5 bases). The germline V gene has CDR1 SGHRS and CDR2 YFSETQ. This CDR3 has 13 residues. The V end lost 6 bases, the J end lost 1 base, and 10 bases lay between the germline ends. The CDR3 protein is CASTLSGQETQYF. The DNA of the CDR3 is TGCGCCAGCACCTTAAGCGGCCAAGAGACCCAGTACTTC.

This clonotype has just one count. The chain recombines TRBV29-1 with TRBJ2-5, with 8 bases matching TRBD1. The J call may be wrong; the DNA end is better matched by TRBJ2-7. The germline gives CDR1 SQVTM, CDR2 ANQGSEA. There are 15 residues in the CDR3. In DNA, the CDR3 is TGCAGCGTTGACGACGGCAGGGGGCTCACCTACGAGCAGTACTTC. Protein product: CSVDDGRGLTYEQYF.

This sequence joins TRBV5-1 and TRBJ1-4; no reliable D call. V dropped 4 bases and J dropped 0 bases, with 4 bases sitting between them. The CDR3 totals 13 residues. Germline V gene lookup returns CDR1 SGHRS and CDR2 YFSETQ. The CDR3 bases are TGCGCCAGCAGCCACACAACTAATGAAAAACTGTTTTTT. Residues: CASSHTTNEKLFF. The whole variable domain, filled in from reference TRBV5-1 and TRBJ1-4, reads KAGVTQTPRYLIKTRGQQVTLSCSPISGHRSVSWYQQTPGQGLQFLFEYFSETQRNKGNFPGRFSGRQFSNSRSEMNVSTLELGDSALYLCASSHTTNEKLFFGSGTQLSVL.

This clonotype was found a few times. CDR3 nucleotides: TGCAGCGTTGAAGGGGGGGCAGTCGAAGCTTTCTTT. The encoded protein is CSVEGGAVEAFF. This chain joins TRBV29-1 and TRBJ1-1, with D perhaps TRBD1 (6 bases). Between the trimmed V and J ends, which lost 1 base and 8 bases, there was a span of 11 bases. Germline V gene lookup returns CDR1 SQVTM and CDR2 ANQGSEA. The CDR3 is 12 amino acids.

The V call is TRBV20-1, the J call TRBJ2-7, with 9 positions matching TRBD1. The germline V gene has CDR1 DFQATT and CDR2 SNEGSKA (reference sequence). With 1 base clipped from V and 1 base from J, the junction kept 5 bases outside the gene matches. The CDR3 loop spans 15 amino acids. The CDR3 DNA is TGCAGTGCTAGAGTTCCGGACAGGGGTTCCTACGAGCAGTACTTC. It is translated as CSARVPDRGSYEQYF.

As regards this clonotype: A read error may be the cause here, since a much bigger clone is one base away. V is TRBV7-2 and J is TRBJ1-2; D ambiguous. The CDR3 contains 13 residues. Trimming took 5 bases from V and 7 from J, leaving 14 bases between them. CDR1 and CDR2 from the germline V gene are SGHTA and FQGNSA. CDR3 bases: TGTGCCAGCAGCCCCTGCATGGACTTTGGCTACACCTTC. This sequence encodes CASSPCMDFGYTF. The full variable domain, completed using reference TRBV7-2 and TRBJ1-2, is GAGVSQSPSNKVTEKGKDVELRCDPISGHTALYWYRQSLGQGLEFLIYFQGNSAPDKSGLPSDRFSAERTGGSVSTLTIQRTQQEDSAVYLCASSPCMDFGYTFGSGTRLTVV.

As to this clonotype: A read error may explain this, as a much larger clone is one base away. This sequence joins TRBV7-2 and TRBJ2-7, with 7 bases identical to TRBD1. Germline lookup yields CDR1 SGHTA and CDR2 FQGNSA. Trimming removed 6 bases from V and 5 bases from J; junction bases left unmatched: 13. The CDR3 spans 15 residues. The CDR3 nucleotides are TGTGCCAGCAGACCGAACAGGGGAGCAAGTGACGAGCAGTACTTC. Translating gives CASRPNRGASDEQYF.

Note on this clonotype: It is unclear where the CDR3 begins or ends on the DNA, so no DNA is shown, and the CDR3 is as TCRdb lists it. This CDR3 is CASSTSETRAKNIQYF. This sequence joins TRBV28 and TRBJ2-4; TRBD1 is taken as the D call from the table, unchecked against the DNA. The germline CDR1 and CDR2 sequences are MDHEN and SYDVKM. The CDR3 adds up to 16 amino acids, both ends counted.

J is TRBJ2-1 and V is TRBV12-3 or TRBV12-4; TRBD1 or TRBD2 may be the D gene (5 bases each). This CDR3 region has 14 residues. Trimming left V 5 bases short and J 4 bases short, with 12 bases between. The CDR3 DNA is TGTGCCAGCAGTCCCCGGGACGCGTACAATGAGCAGTTCTTC. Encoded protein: CASSPRDAYNEQFF.

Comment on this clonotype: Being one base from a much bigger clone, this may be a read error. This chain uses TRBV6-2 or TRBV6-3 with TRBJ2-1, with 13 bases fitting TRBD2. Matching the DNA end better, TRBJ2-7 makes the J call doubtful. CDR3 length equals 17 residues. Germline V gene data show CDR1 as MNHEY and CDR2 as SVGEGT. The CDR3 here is CASSSGLAGVSYNEQYF. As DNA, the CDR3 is TGTGCCAGCAGTTCCGGACTAGCGGGAGTCTCCTACAATGAGCAGTACTTC.

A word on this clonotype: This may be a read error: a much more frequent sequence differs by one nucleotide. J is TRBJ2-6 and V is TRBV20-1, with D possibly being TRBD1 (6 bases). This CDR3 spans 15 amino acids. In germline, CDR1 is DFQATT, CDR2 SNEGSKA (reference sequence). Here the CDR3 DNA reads TGCAGTGCATTGGTGGGGGCCGCTGGGACCAACGTCCTGACTTTC. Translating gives CSALVGAAGTNVLTF.

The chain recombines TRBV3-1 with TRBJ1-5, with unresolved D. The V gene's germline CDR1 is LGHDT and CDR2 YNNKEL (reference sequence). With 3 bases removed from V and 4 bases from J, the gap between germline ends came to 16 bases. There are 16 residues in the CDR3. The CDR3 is CASSHGPPTQNQPQHF. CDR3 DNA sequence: TGTGCCAGCAGCCACGGGCCCCCTACTCAGAATCAGCCCCAGCATTTT. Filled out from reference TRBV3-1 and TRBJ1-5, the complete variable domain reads DTAVSQTPKYLVTQMGNDKSIKCEQNLGHDTMYWYKQDSKKFLKIMFSYNNKELIINETVPNRFSPKSPDKAHLNLHINSLELGDSAVYFCASSHGPPTQNQPQHFGDGTRLSIL.

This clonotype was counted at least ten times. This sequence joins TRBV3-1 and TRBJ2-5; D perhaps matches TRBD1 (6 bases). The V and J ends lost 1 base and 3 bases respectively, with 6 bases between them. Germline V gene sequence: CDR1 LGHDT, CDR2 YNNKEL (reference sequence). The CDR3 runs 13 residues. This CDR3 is CASSQGQEETQYF. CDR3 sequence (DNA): TGTGCCAGCAGCCAAGGACAGGAAGAGACCCAGTACTTC.

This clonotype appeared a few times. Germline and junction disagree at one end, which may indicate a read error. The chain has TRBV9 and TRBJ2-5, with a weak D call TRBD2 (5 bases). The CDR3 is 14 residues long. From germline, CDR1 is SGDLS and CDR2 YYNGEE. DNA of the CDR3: TGTGCCAGCAGCCCCGGACTGGTTCAAGGGACCCAGTACTTC. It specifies CASSPGLVQGTQYF.

CDR3 sequence (DNA): TGTGCCAGTAGTGCCTCCAGGGGACTCGCGTTGAATGAGCAGTTCTTC. This codes for CASSASRGLALNEQFF. The chain joins TRBV19 to TRBJ2-1; D possibly uses TRBD1 or TRBD2 (6 bases each). The CDR3 length is 16 residues. Germline assignment: CDR1 LNHDA and CDR2 SQIVND (reference sequence). V lost 5 bases to trimming and J lost 7 bases, with 21 bases between them.

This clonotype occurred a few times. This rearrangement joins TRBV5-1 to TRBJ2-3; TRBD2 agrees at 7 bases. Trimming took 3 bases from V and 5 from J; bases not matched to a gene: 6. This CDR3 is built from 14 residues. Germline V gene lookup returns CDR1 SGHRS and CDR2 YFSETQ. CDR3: CASSSGGSRDTQYF. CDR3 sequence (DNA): TGCGCCAGCAGCTCGGGGGGAAGCCGAGATACGCAGTATTTT.

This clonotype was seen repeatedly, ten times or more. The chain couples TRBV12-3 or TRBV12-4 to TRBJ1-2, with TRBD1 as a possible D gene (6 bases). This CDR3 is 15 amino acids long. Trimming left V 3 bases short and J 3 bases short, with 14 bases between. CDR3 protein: CASSFIEQGDYGYTF. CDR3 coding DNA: TGTGCCAGCAGTTTTATCGAACAGGGTGACTATGGCTACACCTTC.